This record looks at one T cell receptor beta chain sequence and its context. The data belong to a study of blood T cell repertoires in COVID-19. V lost 6 bases to trimming and J lost 6 bases; unmatched junction nucleotides: 11. The CDR3 extends over 15 amino acids. Germline-derived CDR1 and CDR2 are LNHDA and SQIVND (reference sequence). TCRdb's table, derived via immunoSEQ multiplex PCR, lists solely in-frame clones and lacks some. The table records roughly 100,000 clones, more than 75% of them present only once. The rearrangement links TRBV19 to TRBJ1-1; TRBD1 aligns across 9 bases. The sequence was obtained from a human donor in a cohort sampled during active COVID-19. Material: peripheral blood. The CDR3, as DNA: TGTGCCAGTAGCTCCCTTGGACAGGGGACCCCTGAAGCTTTCTTT. It specifies CASSSLGQGTPEAFF.